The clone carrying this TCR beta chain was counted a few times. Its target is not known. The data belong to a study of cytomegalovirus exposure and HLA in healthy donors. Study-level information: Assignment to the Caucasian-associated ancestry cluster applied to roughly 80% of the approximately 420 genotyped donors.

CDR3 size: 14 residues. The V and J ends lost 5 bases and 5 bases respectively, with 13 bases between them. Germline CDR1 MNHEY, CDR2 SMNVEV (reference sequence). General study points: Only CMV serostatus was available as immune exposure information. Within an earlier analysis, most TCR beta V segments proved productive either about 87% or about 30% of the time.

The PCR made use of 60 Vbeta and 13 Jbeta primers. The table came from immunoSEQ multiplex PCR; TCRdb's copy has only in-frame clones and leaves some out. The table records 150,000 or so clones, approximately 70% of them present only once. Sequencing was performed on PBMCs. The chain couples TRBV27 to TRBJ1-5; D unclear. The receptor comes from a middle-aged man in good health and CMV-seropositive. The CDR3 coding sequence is TGTGCCAGCAGTGAGACATCGACCGATCAGCCCCAGCATTTT. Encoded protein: CASSETSTDQPQHF.